This T cell receptor beta chain comes out of a study of human CD8 memory T cell subsets. With regard to this clonotype: What it recognizes is unknown.

Construction of TCR beta libraries was accomplished by means of UMI-labeled 5' RACE. From its re-call of the 5' RACE reads, TCRdb lists each CDR3 protein once, without DNA. The specimen's table records 9,000 to 15,000 distinct CDR3 sequences. Study-wide findings and caveats: Whereas effector memory cells differed, stem-like memory and precursor exhausted T cells had comparably high diversity.

The length of the CDR3 is 14 residues. Germline CDR1 and CDR2: SGDLS and YYNGEE. The sequence derives from a human donor in good health. The chain couples TRBV9 to TRBJ1-1. The sequencing sample was made of CD8+ T cells from PBMCs. CDR3 region: CASSVSTLGTEAFF.